The TCR beta chain under discussion was sequenced for a study of PD-1 blockade in classical Hodgkin lymphoma. The study, taken as a whole, reports: The baseline diversity of complete responders showed similarity to that of newly diagnosed patients. Undefined causes, possibly disease activity or prior therapy, underlie the repertoire differences. Exclusion applied to patients who initiated nivolumab less than 1 year following ASCT.

Method: immunoSEQ multiplex PCR; TCRdb's copy keeps in-frame clones and lacks some. The sample lists some 150,000 clones, under 85% occurring once. Concerning this clone itself: Its specificity is unknown.

The germline V gene encodes CDR1 MNHEY and CDR2 SMNVEV (reference sequence). The CDR3 runs to 15 residues. Trimming shortened V by 0 bases and J by 6 bases, and 14 bases separated the two germline ends. Autologous stem cell transplantation was followed by relapse in every patient, and brentuximab vedotin exposure varied. Complete response, partial response or progressive disease made up the best responses. This specimen consisted of peripheral blood mononuclear cells (PBMCs), obtained before the second cycle of nivolumab. This TCR was recovered from a human donor with classical Hodgkin lymphoma. The chain couples TRBV27 to TRBJ1-1; unclear D gene. The CDR3 here is CASSLSVFGVAEAFF. DNA of the CDR3: TGTGCCAGCAGTTTATCGGTTTTCGGAGTTGCTGAAGCTTTCTTT.